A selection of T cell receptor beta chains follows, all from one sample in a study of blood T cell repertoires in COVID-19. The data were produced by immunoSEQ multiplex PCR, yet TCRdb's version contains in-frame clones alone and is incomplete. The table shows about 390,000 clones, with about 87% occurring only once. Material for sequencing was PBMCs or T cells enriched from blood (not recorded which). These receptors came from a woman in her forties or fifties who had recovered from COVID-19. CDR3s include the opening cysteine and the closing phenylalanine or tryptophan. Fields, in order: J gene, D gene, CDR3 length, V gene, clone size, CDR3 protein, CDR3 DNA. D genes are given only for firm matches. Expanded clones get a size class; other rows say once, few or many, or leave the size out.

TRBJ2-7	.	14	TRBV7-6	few	CASSLASRGYEQYF	TGTGCCAGCAGCTTAGCGAGCCGCGGGTACGAGCAGTACTTC
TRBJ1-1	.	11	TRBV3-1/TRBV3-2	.	CASSPLVEAFF	TGTGCCAGCAGCCCCCTTGTTGAAGCTTTCTTT
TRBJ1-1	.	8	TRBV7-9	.	CATNEAFF	TGTGCCACAAATGAAGCTTTCTTT
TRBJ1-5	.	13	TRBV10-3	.	CAISVYGDQPQHF	TGTGCCATCAGTGTGTACGGGGATCAGCCCCAGCATTTT
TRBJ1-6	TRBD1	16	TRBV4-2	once	CASSQIRQGRDSPLHF	TGTGCCAGCAGCCAGATCCGACAGGGACGGGACTCACCCCTCCACTTT
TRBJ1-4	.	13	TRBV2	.	CASTQPGREKLFF	TGTGCCAGCACCCAACCAGGGCGGGAAAAGCTGTTTTTT
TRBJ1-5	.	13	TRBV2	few	CASSGQDNQPQHF	TGTGCCAGCAGTGGACAGGACAATCAGCCCCAGCATTTT
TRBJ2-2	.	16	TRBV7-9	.	CASSHPASRGTGELFF	TGTGCCAGCAGCCATCCGGCCAGCCGAGGGACCGGGGAGCTGTTTTTT
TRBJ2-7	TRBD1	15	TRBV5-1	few	CASSLGGQGAKEQYF	TGCGCCAGCAGCTTGGGTGGACAGGGGGCTAAGGAGCAGTACTTC
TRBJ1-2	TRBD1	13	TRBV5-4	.	CASGDRSNYGYTF	TGTGCCAGCGGGGACAGATCTAACTATGGCTACACCTTC
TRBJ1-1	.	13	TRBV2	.	CASGRQVNTEAFF	TGTGCCAGCGGCAGACAGGTGAACACTGAAGCTTTCTTT
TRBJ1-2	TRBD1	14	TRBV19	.	CASTRDRVRVGYTF	TGTGCCAGTACTCGGGACAGGGTACGAGTCGGCTACACCTTC
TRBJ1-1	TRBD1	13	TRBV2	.	CASSRDRNTEAFF	TGTGCCAGTTCCCGGGACAGGAACACTGAAGCTTTCTTT
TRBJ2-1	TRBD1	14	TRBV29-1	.	CSARDRLSYNEQFF	TGCAGCGCCCGGGACAGACTCTCCTACAATGAGCAGTTCTTC
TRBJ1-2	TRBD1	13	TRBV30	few	CAWSRTGAYGYTF	TGTGCCTGGAGTCGGACAGGGGCATATGGCTACACCTTC
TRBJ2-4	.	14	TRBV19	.	CASNPTGIPPVQYF	TGTGCCAGTAACCCAACCGGGATACCCCCGGTTCAGTACTTC
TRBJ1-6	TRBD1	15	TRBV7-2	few	CASSFSDRGRGTLHF	TGTGCCAGCAGCTTTTCCGACAGGGGGCGTGGCACCCTCCACTTT
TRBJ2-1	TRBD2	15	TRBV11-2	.	CASSLLAGAHNEQFF	TGTGCCAGCAGCTTACTAGCGGGGGCCCACAATGAGCAGTTCTTC
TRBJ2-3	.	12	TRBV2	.	CASLRSKDTQYF	TGTGCCAGCCTCAGATCGAAAGATACGCAGTATTTT
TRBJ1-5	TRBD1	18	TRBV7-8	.	CASSPRQGSGSSNQPQHF	TGTGCCAGCAGCCCTCGACAGGGATCAGGTTCGAGCAATCAGCCCCAGCATTTT
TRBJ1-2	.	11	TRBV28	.	CASSVNYGYTF	TGTGCCAGCAGCGTAAACTATGGCTACACCTTC
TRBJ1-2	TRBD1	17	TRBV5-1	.	CASSSTSAGQGGYGYTF	TGCGCCAGCAGCTCAACGTCGGCCGGACAGGGAGGCTATGGCTACACCTTC
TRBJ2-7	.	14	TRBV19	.	CASSIRPGTYEQYF	TGTGCCAGTAGCATAAGGCCGGGGACTTACGAGCAGTACTTC
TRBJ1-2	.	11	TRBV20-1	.	CSSTTAYGYTF	TGCAGCTCCACGACAGCCTATGGCTACACCTTC
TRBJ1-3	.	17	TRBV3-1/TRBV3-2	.	CASSQDYPGLSGNTIYF	TGTGCCAGCAGCCAAGACTACCCGGGACTATCTGGAAACACCATATATTTT
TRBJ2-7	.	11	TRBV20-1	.	CFITRDYEQYF	TGTTTTATTACCCGCGACTACGAGCAGTACTTC
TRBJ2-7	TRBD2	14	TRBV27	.	CASSYSGGSYEQYF	TGTGCCAGCAGTTATAGCGGGGGCTCCTACGAGCAGTACTTC
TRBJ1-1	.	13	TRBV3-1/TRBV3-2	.	CASSQRQQGMAFF	TGTGCCAGCAGCCAAAGACAACAGGGAATGGCTTTCTTT
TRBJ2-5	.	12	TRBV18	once	CASSQLRETQYF	TGTGCCAGCTCACAACTCCGGGAGACCCAGTACTTC
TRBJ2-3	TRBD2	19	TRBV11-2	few	CASSSTGLAGGYGTDTQYF	TGTGCCAGCAGCTCGACGGGACTAGCGGGGGGTTATGGCACAGATACGCAGTATTTT
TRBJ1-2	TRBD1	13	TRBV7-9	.	CASRPTGVSGYTF	TGTGCCAGCAGACCGACAGGGGTATCTGGCTACACCTTC
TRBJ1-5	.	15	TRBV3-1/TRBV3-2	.	CASSQSKHSNQPQHF	TGTGCCAGCAGCCAATCCAAACACAGCAATCAGCCCCAGCATTTT
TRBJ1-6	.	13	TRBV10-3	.	CAISGSGFSPLHF	TGTGCCATCAGTGGTTCAGGGTTTTCACCCCTCCACTTT